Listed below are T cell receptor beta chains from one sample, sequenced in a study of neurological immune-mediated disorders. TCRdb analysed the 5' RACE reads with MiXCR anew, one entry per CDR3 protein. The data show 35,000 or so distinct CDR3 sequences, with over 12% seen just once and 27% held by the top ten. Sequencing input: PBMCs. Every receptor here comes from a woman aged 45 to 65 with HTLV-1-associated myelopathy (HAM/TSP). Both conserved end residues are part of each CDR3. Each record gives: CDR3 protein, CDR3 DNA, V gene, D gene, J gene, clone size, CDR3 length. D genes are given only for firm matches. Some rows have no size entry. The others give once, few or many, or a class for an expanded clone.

cdr3_aa: CSVIPPGQGRETQYF
cdr3_nt: TGCAGTGTCATCCCGCCGGGACAGGGTAGAGAGACCCAGTACTTC
v_call: TRBV20-1
d_call: TRBD1
j_call: TRBJ2-5
clone_size: many
cdr3_length: 15

cdr3_aa: CVSSLCETQYF
cdr3_nt: TGTGTCAGCAGCTTGTGTGAGACCCAGTACTTC
v_call: TRBV5-8
d_call: -
j_call: TRBJ2-5
clone_size: once
cdr3_length: 11

cdr3_aa: CASSENRADYGYTF
cdr3_nt: TGTGCCAGCAGTGAAAACAGGGCTGACTATGGCTACACCTTC
v_call: TRBV2
d_call: -
j_call: TRBJ1-2
clone_size: many
cdr3_length: 14

cdr3_aa: CASQKGGNTIYF
cdr3_nt: TGTGCCTCGCAGAAAGGAGGAAACACCATATATTTT
v_call: TRBV7-2
d_call: -
j_call: TRBJ1-3
clone_size: many
cdr3_length: 12

cdr3_aa: CASSLLGGNTEAFF
cdr3_nt: TGCGCCAGCAGCTTGCTTGGGGGAAACACTGAAGCTTTCTTT
v_call: TRBV5-1
d_call: -
j_call: TRBJ1-1
clone_size: many
cdr3_length: 14

cdr3_aa: CSARDSASGYNEQFF
cdr3_nt: TGCAGTGCTAGAGATTCGGCTAGCGGATACAATGAGCAGTTCTTC
v_call: TRBV20-1
d_call: TRBD2
j_call: TRBJ2-1
clone_size: many
cdr3_length: 15

cdr3_aa: CATSRTRGSEVETQYF
cdr3_nt: TGTGCCACCAGCAGAACCCGGGGCTCAGAGGTGGAGACCCAGTACTTC
v_call: TRBV15
d_call: -
j_call: TRBJ2-5
clone_size: many
cdr3_length: 16

cdr3_aa: CSASQSTGTENQPQHF
cdr3_nt: TGCAGTGCTAGCCAATCGACAGGGACAGAGAATCAGCCCCAGCATTTT
v_call: TRBV20-1
d_call: TRBD1
j_call: TRBJ1-5
clone_size: many
cdr3_length: 16

cdr3_aa: CASSAGTSGGQDTQYF
cdr3_nt: TGTGCCAGCAGCGCCGGGACTAGCGGGGGGCAGGATACGCAGTATTTT
v_call: TRBV9
d_call: TRBD2
j_call: TRBJ2-3
clone_size: many
cdr3_length: 16

cdr3_aa: CSARDSGPGYTF
cdr3_nt: TGCAGTGCTAGAGATTCAGGGCCTGGCTACACCTTC
v_call: TRBV20-1
d_call: -
j_call: TRBJ1-2
clone_size: many
cdr3_length: 12

cdr3_aa: CASSRQGNHGYTF
cdr3_nt: TGTGCCAGCAGCCGACAGGGCAACCATGGCTACACCTTC
v_call: TRBV12-3/TRBV12-4
d_call: TRBD1
j_call: TRBJ1-2
clone_size: many
cdr3_length: 13

cdr3_aa: CASRPGLAGDTQYF
cdr3_nt: TGTGCCAGCAGGCCGGGACTAGCGGGTGATACGCAGTATTTT
v_call: TRBV12-3/TRBV12-4
d_call: TRBD2
j_call: TRBJ2-3
clone_size: many
cdr3_length: 14

cdr3_aa: CASSFSGDTEAFF
cdr3_nt: TGTGCCAGCAGCTTTTCGGGGGACACTGAAGCTTTCTTT
v_call: TRBV7-8
d_call: -
j_call: TRBJ1-1
clone_size: medium-sized
cdr3_length: 13

cdr3_aa: CASSAGGRTTEAFF
cdr3_nt: TGTGCCAGCAGCGCGGGGGGCAGGACCACTGAAGCTTTCTTT
v_call: TRBV9
d_call: -
j_call: TRBJ1-1
clone_size: many
cdr3_length: 14

cdr3_aa: CASSMGDRDGYSPLHF
cdr3_nt: TGCGCCAGCAGCATGGGCGACCGGGACGGCTATTCACCCCTCCACTTT
v_call: TRBV5-1
d_call: -
j_call: TRBJ1-6
clone_size: many
cdr3_length: 16

cdr3_aa: CASSSDRGNRDQPQHF
cdr3_nt: TGTGCCAGCAGTTCTGACAGGGGGAATAGAGATCAGCCCCAGCATTTT
v_call: TRBV12-3/TRBV12-4
d_call: TRBD1
j_call: TRBJ1-5
clone_size: many
cdr3_length: 16

cdr3_aa: CASRRSRIAGVTGELFF
cdr3_nt: TGTGCCAGCAGGCGGTCTAGGATAGCGGGGGTCACCGGGGAGCTGTTTTTT
v_call: TRBV6-2/TRBV6-3
d_call: TRBD2
j_call: TRBJ2-2
clone_size: many
cdr3_length: 17

cdr3_aa: CASSYYPGEYEQYF
cdr3_nt: TGTGCCAGCAGTTACTACCCAGGGGAATACGAGCAGTACTTC
v_call: TRBV6-6
d_call: -
j_call: TRBJ2-7
clone_size: many
cdr3_length: 14

cdr3_aa: CASTSGGAFGYEQYF
cdr3_nt: TGTGCCAGCACCTCCGGTGGGGCGTTCGGCTACGAGCAGTACTTC
v_call: TRBV6-5
d_call: -
j_call: TRBJ2-7
clone_size: many
cdr3_length: 15

cdr3_aa: CSAREVRYATDTQYF
cdr3_nt: TGCAGTGCTAGAGAGGTGCGCTATGCCACAGATACGCAGTATTTT
v_call: TRBV20-1
d_call: -
j_call: TRBJ2-3
clone_size: few
cdr3_length: 15

cdr3_aa: CASSLFGQTDEQFF
cdr3_nt: TGTGCCAGCAGCTTATTCGGACAGACGGATGAGCAGTTCTTC
v_call: TRBV7-2
d_call: -
j_call: TRBJ2-1
clone_size: many
cdr3_length: 14

cdr3_aa: CASSPPWSNYGYTF
cdr3_nt: TGTGCCAGCAGCCCGCCTTGGTCTAACTATGGCTACACCTTC
v_call: TRBV7-2
d_call: -
j_call: TRBJ1-2
clone_size: many
cdr3_length: 14

cdr3_aa: CASSEQTGGEIGYTF
cdr3_nt: TGCGCCAGCAGCGAACAGACAGGGGGCGAAATTGGCTACACCTTC
v_call: TRBV5-1
d_call: TRBD1
j_call: TRBJ1-2
clone_size: -
cdr3_length: 15

cdr3_aa: CASSQDSRGVHETQYF
cdr3_nt: TGTGCCAGCAGCCAAGATTCCCGCGGGGTTCATGAGACCCAGTACTTC
v_call: TRBV14
d_call: -
j_call: TRBJ2-5
clone_size: many
cdr3_length: 16

cdr3_aa: CASSQDPAGGNNEQFF
cdr3_nt: TGTGCCAGCAGCCAAGATCCAGCGGGGGGCAACAATGAGCAGTTCTTC
v_call: TRBV3-1
d_call: TRBD2
j_call: TRBJ2-1
clone_size: many
cdr3_length: 16

cdr3_aa: CSASSGTGIASSGNTIYF
cdr3_nt: TGCAGTGCTAGCTCCGGGACAGGGATAGCGAGCTCTGGAAACACCATATATTTT
v_call: TRBV20-1
d_call: TRBD1
j_call: TRBJ1-3
clone_size: many
cdr3_length: 18

cdr3_aa: CASSSGRDHYHGYTF
cdr3_nt: TGCGCCAGCAGCTCCGGCAGGGATCACTACCATGGCTACACCTTC
v_call: TRBV5-1
d_call: -
j_call: TRBJ1-2
clone_size: -
cdr3_length: 15

cdr3_aa: CAISRGTETIYGYTF
cdr3_nt: TGTGCCATCAGCCGAGGGACAGAGACCATCTATGGCTACACCTTC
v_call: TRBV10-3
d_call: TRBD1
j_call: TRBJ1-2
clone_size: many
cdr3_length: 15

cdr3_aa: CASSLNQRANNEQFF
cdr3_nt: TGCGCCAGCAGCTTGAACCAGCGGGCCAACAATGAGCAGTTCTTC
v_call: TRBV5-1
d_call: -
j_call: TRBJ2-1
clone_size: few
cdr3_length: 15

cdr3_aa: CSARVWLAGGPPDTQYF
cdr3_nt: TGCAGTGCTAGAGTGTGGCTAGCGGGGGGGCCCCCAGATACGCAGTATTTT
v_call: TRBV20-1
d_call: TRBD2
j_call: TRBJ2-3
clone_size: many
cdr3_length: 17

cdr3_aa: CASSPGTILANTEAFF
cdr3_nt: TGTGCCAGCAGCCCCGGGACAATTCTCGCGAACACTGAAGCTTTCTTT
v_call: TRBV7-9
d_call: -
j_call: TRBJ1-1
clone_size: many
cdr3_length: 16